The rows below give T cell receptor beta chains drawn from one sample of a study of T cells after yellow fever vaccination. TCRdb reprocessed the 5' RACE reads with MiXCR, giving one entry per CDR3 protein. Among some 560,000 distinct CDR3 sequences listed, over 15% were seen once. Source: PBMCs, taken 15 days after the yellow fever booster vaccination. The receptors derive from a man between 25 and 39 years old who received the YFV17D yellow fever vaccine. CDR3s include the opening cysteine and the closing phenylalanine or tryptophan. The D gene is left open where the match is weak. The size field is filled for only some rows; it gives once, few, many or a size class.

J: TRBJ1-5; length: 12; D: -; size: few; V: TRBV21-1; CDR3: CASSKLYQPQHF; DNA: TGTGCCAGCAGCAAGCTTTATCAGCCCCAGCATTTT
J: TRBJ2-1; length: 18; D: TRBD1; size: -; V: TRBV10-3; CDR3: CAISEDPLTGGFYNEQFF; DNA: TGTGCCATCAGTGAGGATCCCCTGACAGGGGGCTTCTACAATGAGCAGTTCTTC
J: TRBJ1-1; length: 12; D: -; size: -; V: TRBV6-6; CDR3: CASSYLQEAAFF; DNA: TGTGCCAGCAGTTACTTACAGGAGGCCGCTTTCTTT
J: TRBJ2-7; length: 12; D: -; size: -; V: TRBV20-1; CDR3: CSASQGGYEQYF; DNA: TGCAGTGCTTCCCAAGGGGGCTACGAGCAGTACTTC
J: TRBJ2-1; length: 15; D: -; size: -; V: TRBV2; CDR3: CASSRDRSSYNEQFF; DNA: TGTGCCAGCAGTAGAGACCGGAGCTCCTACAATGAGCAGTTCTTC
J: TRBJ2-7; length: 11; D: -; size: few; V: TRBV29-1; CDR3: CSVGEIYEQYF; DNA: TGCAGCGTTGGAGAAATCTACGAGCAGTACTTC
J: TRBJ2-3; length: 15; D: -; size: -; V: TRBV4-3; CDR3: CASSRREGGTDTQYF; DNA: TGCGCCAGCAGCCGGCGCGAGGGGGGCACAGATACGCAGTATTTT
J: TRBJ2-3; length: 13; D: -; size: many; V: TRBV12-3/TRBV12-4; CDR3: CASSLGRTDTQYF; DNA: TGTGCCAGCAGCTTGGGGCGCACAGATACGCAGTATTTT
J: TRBJ1-4; length: 11; D: -; size: -; V: TRBV30; CDR3: CAWRYDEKLFF; DNA: TGTGCCTGGAGGTACGATGAAAAACTGTTTTTT
J: TRBJ1-6; length: 15; D: TRBD1; size: -; V: TRBV12-3/TRBV12-4; CDR3: CASSFGQGRNSPLHF; DNA: TGTGCCAGCAGTTTCGGACAGGGCCGTAATTCACCCCTCCACTTT
J: TRBJ2-7; length: 15; D: TRBD2; size: -; V: TRBV29-1; CDR3: CSGAGTSGSSYEQYF; DNA: TGCAGCGGAGCCGGGACTAGCGGGAGCTCCTACGAGCAGTACTTC
J: TRBJ2-7; length: 14; D: TRBD1; size: -; V: TRBV20-1; CDR3: CSAIGTGVHYEQYF; DNA: TGCAGTGCCATCGGGACAGGGGTCCACTACGAGCAGTACTTC
J: TRBJ1-6; length: 14; D: -; size: once; V: TRBV2; CDR3: CASLRDGGDSPLHF; DNA: TGTGCCAGCCTCCGGGACGGGGGAGATTCACCCCTCCACTTT
J: TRBJ2-3; length: 16; D: TRBD2; size: -; V: TRBV12-3/TRBV12-4; CDR3: CASSPLGGRPGDTQYF; DNA: TGTGCCAGCAGCCCGTTGGGCGGGAGGCCAGGAGATACGCAGTATTTT
J: TRBJ2-5; length: 16; D: -; size: -; V: TRBV12-3/TRBV12-4; CDR3: CASSLNSAGMWETQYF; DNA: TGTGCCAGCAGTTTAAATAGCGCTGGGATGTGGGAGACCCAGTACTTC
J: TRBJ2-7; length: 15; D: -; size: few; V: TRBV9; CDR3: CASSVGSAVSYEQYF; DNA: TGTGCCAGCAGCGTAGGGTCAGCGGTCTCCTACGAGCAGTACTTC
J: TRBJ2-1; length: 16; D: TRBD1; size: -; V: TRBV11-2; CDR3: CASSSLGRQGVNEQFF; DNA: TGTGCCAGCAGCTCACTCGGAAGACAGGGTGTGAATGAGCAGTTCTTC
J: TRBJ2-3; length: 14; D: -; size: few; V: TRBV5-1; CDR3: CASSARTGADTQYF; DNA: TGCGCCAGCAGCGCCCGGACTGGGGCCGATACGCAGTATTTT
J: TRBJ2-7; length: 12; D: -; size: few; V: TRBV5-6; CDR3: CASSLRGVEQYF; DNA: TGTGCCAGCAGCTTGAGGGGGGTTGAGCAGTACTTC
J: TRBJ2-4; length: 15; D: -; size: few; V: TRBV20-1; CDR3: CSARGIGLGQNIQYF; DNA: TGCAGTGCTAGAGGAATAGGGTTGGGGCAAAACATTCAGTACTTC
J: TRBJ2-7; length: 14; D: TRBD1; size: few; V: TRBV6-5; CDR3: CASSYPDLRTGQYF; DNA: TGTGCCAGCAGTTACCCTGACTTAAGGACAGGCCAGTACTTC
J: TRBJ1-2; length: 14; D: -; size: few; V: TRBV12-3/TRBV12-4; CDR3: CASTSYPLLFGYTF; DNA: TGTGCCAGCACCTCCTACCCCCTTTTGTTTGGCTACACCTTC
J: TRBJ2-1; length: 15; D: -; size: -; V: TRBV5-1; CDR3: CASTPLRLEGDEQFF; DNA: TGCGCCAGCACCCCTTTGCGGCTTGAAGGGGATGAGCAGTTCTTC
J: TRBJ2-7; length: 15; D: TRBD2; size: -; V: TRBV7-2; CDR3: CASSLVGGAGGEQYF; DNA: TGTGCCAGCAGCTTAGTGGGGGGGGCGGGAGGCGAGCAGTACTTC
J: TRBJ2-5; length: 14; D: -; size: -; V: TRBV4-1; CDR3: CASSQVGEEETQYF; DNA: TGCGCCAGCAGCCAAGTCGGGGAGGAAGAGACCCAGTACTTC
J: TRBJ2-1; length: 15; D: TRBD2; size: few; V: TRBV7-9; CDR3: CASSTGTSGGNEQFF; DNA: TGTGCCAGCAGCACCGGGACTAGCGGGGGTAATGAGCAGTTCTTC
J: TRBJ2-7; length: 15; D: -; size: -; V: TRBV3-1; CDR3: CASSQVSVMAYEQYF; DNA: TGTGCCAGCAGCCAAGTGAGTGTAATGGCCTACGAGCAGTACTTC
J: TRBJ2-7; length: 12; D: -; size: few; V: TRBV10-3; CDR3: CAISEGGREQYF; DNA: TGTGCCATCAGTGAAGGAGGGAGAGAGCAGTACTTC
J: TRBJ2-1; length: 15; D: -; size: few; V: TRBV3-1; CDR3: CASSQAPRGDNEQFF; DNA: TGTGCCAGCAGCCAAGCCCCCCGGGGTGACAATGAGCAGTTCTTC
J: TRBJ2-2; length: 17; D: TRBD2; size: -; V: TRBV7-8; CDR3: CASSSSAGLVDTGELFF; DNA: TGTGCCAGCAGCTCCAGCGCGGGACTAGTGGACACCGGGGAGCTGTTTTTT
J: TRBJ1-1; length: 13; D: TRBD1; size: -; V: TRBV5-1; CDR3: CASSFQGATEAFF; DNA: TGCGCCAGCAGCTTCCAGGGGGCCACTGAAGCTTTCTTT
J: TRBJ2-7; length: 15; D: TRBD2; size: -; V: TRBV5-1; CDR3: CASSTASGGSYEQYF; DNA: TGCGCCAGCAGCACCGCTAGCGGAGGCTCCTACGAGCAGTACTTC
J: TRBJ2-7; length: 14; D: -; size: few; V: TRBV11-2; CDR3: CASSMGSQAVEQYF; DNA: TGTGCCAGCAGCATGGGCAGCCAGGCTGTCGAGCAGTACTTC
J: TRBJ2-7; length: 14; D: TRBD2; size: few; V: TRBV5-6; CDR3: CASSWVIAGDEQYF; DNA: TGTGCCAGCAGCTGGGTGATAGCGGGAGACGAGCAGTACTTC
J: TRBJ1-1; length: 15; D: TRBD1; size: few; V: TRBV5-8; CDR3: CASSFRGTGDTEAFF; DNA: TGTGCCAGCAGCTTCAGGGGGACGGGAGACACTGAAGCTTTCTTT
J: TRBJ2-4; length: 13; D: TRBD2; size: -; V: TRBV12-3/TRBV12-4; CDR3: CASRVASGNIQYF; DNA: TGTGCCAGCCGCGTGGCTAGCGGTAACATTCAGTACTTC
J: TRBJ2-1; length: 12; D: -; size: -; V: TRBV7-9; CDR3: CASSPVLGEQFF; DNA: TGTGCCAGCAGCCCCGTCCTGGGTGAGCAGTTCTTC
J: TRBJ2-1; length: 15; D: -; size: -; V: TRBV10-3; CDR3: CAISSPRSGGDEQFF; DNA: TGTGCCATCAGTTCTCCTCGTTCAGGGGGGGATGAGCAGTTCTTC
J: TRBJ2-1; length: 14; D: -; size: few; V: TRBV19; CDR3: CASSSGNSYNEQFF; DNA: TGTGCCAGTAGTAGCGGGAACTCCTACAATGAGCAGTTCTTC
J: TRBJ2-7; length: 14; D: TRBD2; size: few; V: TRBV7-8; CDR3: CASSETSGSRKQYF; DNA: TGTGCCAGCAGCGAGACTAGCGGGAGCCGAAAGCAGTACTTC
J: TRBJ2-3; length: 14; D: TRBD2; size: -; V: TRBV20-1; CDR3: CSAELAASTDTQYF; DNA: TGCAGTGCCGAACTAGCGGCTAGCACAGATACGCAGTATTTT
J: TRBJ2-1; length: 16; D: TRBD2; size: many; V: TRBV5-1; CDR3: CASSLGLPSSYNEQFF; DNA: TGCGCCAGCAGCCTGGGACTACCGAGCTCCTACAATGAGCAGTTCTTC
J: TRBJ2-7; length: 14; D: -; size: -; V: TRBV12-3/TRBV12-4; CDR3: CASRHTGFEDEQYF; DNA: TGTGCCAGCAGGCACACGGGATTCGAGGACGAGCAGTACTTC
J: TRBJ2-6; length: 19; D: TRBD2; size: few; V: TRBV28; CDR3: CASSLPPALGRAGANVLTF; DNA: TGTGCCAGCAGTTTACCCCCCGCGCTGGGGAGGGCTGGGGCCAACGTCCTGACTTTC
J: TRBJ1-2; length: 17; D: TRBD1; size: -; V: TRBV14; CDR3: CASSQTSGTALNYGYTF; DNA: TGTGCCAGCAGCCAAACCTCCGGGACAGCTCTTAACTATGGCTACACCTTC
J: TRBJ1-3; length: 16; D: TRBD1; size: many; V: TRBV5-1; CDR3: CASSGATDRGRNTIYF; DNA: TGCGCCAGCAGCGGCGCGACGGACAGGGGACGAAACACCATATATTTT
J: TRBJ2-3; length: 11; D: -; size: -; V: TRBV10-3; CDR3: CAISDIDTQYF; DNA: TGTGCCATCAGTGATATAGATACGCAGTATTTT
J: TRBJ2-1; length: 13; D: -; size: -; V: TRBV12-3/TRBV12-4; CDR3: CASSFAPPNEQFF; DNA: TGTGCCAGCAGTTTTGCCCCCCCCAATGAGCAGTTCTTC
J: TRBJ2-7; length: 14; D: -; size: -; V: TRBV11-2; CDR3: CASSPRPDNSEQYF; DNA: TGTGCCAGCAGCCCCCGGCCGGACAACTCCGAGCAGTACTTC
J: TRBJ2-1; length: 15; D: -; size: -; V: TRBV9; CDR3: CASSVAPAGYNEQFF; DNA: TGTGCCAGCAGCGTAGCGCCGGCGGGGTACAATGAGCAGTTCTTC
J: TRBJ2-7; length: 15; D: -; size: -; V: TRBV2; CDR3: CASSEAPQGVAEQYF; DNA: TGTGCCAGCAGTGAAGCTCCCCAGGGAGTTGCCGAGCAGTACTTC